The rows below give T cell receptor beta chains drawn from one sample of a study of PD-L1 blockade in urothelial cancer. Measured with immunoSEQ multiplex PCR; TCRdb has only the in-frame clones, and not every one. The table has 95,000 to 100,000 clones, around nine tenths seen once. This specimen consisted of PBMCs, obtained around atezolizumab (anti-PD-L1) treatment. Receptors originate from a man aged 60-69 years with urothelial cancer. The CDR3 runs from the conserved cysteine through the conserved F or W. The D gene is left open where the match is weak. Some rows mark clone size as missing; the rest say once, few, many or name a class of expanded clone.

d_call | j_call | v_call | clone_size | cdr3_aa | cdr3_nt
NA | TRBJ2-7 | TRBV30 | NA | CAWSAQYEQYF | TGTGCCTGGAGTGCCCAGTACGAGCAGTACTTC
TRBD1 | TRBJ2-5 | TRBV18 | NA | CASSPPGQGKGETQYF | TGTGCCAGCTCACCCCCTGGACAGGGAAAGGGGGAGACCCAGTACTTC
NA | TRBJ1-2 | TRBV28 | NA | CASSSPGEGNYGYTF | TGTGCCAGCAGTTCCCCGGGAGAGGGAAACTATGGCTACACCTTC
NA | TRBJ2-5 | TRBV6-5 | NA | CASSYRSLERYTQYF | TGTGCCAGCAGTTACCGGAGTTTAGAAAGATATACCCAGTACTTC
NA | TRBJ1-2 | TRBV7-9 | NA | CASSSPEGGQRYGYTF | TGTGCCAGCAGCTCTCCGGAAGGCGGACAGCGTTATGGCTACACCTTC
TRBD2 | TRBJ2-2 | TRBV5-1 | NA | CASSALEGAGDTGELFF | TGCGCCAGCAGCGCCCTAGAGGGAGCGGGGGACACCGGGGAGCTGTTTTTT
TRBD2 | TRBJ2-7 | TRBV7-3 | NA | CASSPGLAGGYEQYF | TGTGCCAGCAGCCCGGGACTAGCGGGAGGTTACGAGCAGTACTTC
TRBD2 | TRBJ2-3 | TRBV27 | NA | CASSPYPGGTSTDTQYF | TGTGCCAGCAGTCCCTACCCGGGGGGGACTAGCACAGATACGCAGTATTTT
TRBD2 | TRBJ2-7 | TRBV7-6 | NA | CASSLVGEGTSGGSYEQYF | TGTGCCAGCAGCTTAGTTGGTGAGGGGACTAGCGGGGGGTCCTACGAGCAGTACTTC
TRBD2 | TRBJ2-1 | TRBV7-2 | NA | CASSLSGAGAGSINEQFF | TGTGCCAGCAGCTTAAGTGGAGCGGGGGCCGGGTCAATAAATGAGCAGTTCTTC
TRBD2 | TRBJ2-3 | TRBV5-1 | NA | CASSMGLAGGQADTQYF | TGCGCCAGCAGCATGGGACTAGCGGGGGGGCAGGCAGATACGCAGTATTTT
NA | TRBJ2-7 | TRBV5-1 | NA | CASSSPGGEQYF | TGCGCCAGCAGCTCCCCGGGTGGCGAGCAGTACTTC
NA | TRBJ1-5 | TRBV27 | few | CASSPFSSNQPQHF | TGTGCCAGCAGCCCTTTTAGTAGCAATCAGCCCCAGCATTTT
TRBD1 | TRBJ2-7 | TRBV7-2 | NA | CASSLGGTGTYEQYF | TGTGCCAGCAGCTTAGGAGGGACAGGGACCTACGAGCAGTACTTC
NA | TRBJ2-7 | TRBV30 | NA | CAWSGNRADEQYF | TGTGCCTGGAGTGGAAACAGGGCCGACGAGCAGTACTTC
NA | TRBJ1-2 | TRBV7-6 | NA | CASSITGFRGYTF | TGTGCCAGCAGCATCACAGGGTTTCGGGGCTACACCTTC
NA | TRBJ1-4 | TRBV2 | NA | CASSDQGQNEKLFF | TGTGCCAGCAGTGATCAGGGCCAGAATGAAAAACTGTTTTTT
TRBD1 | TRBJ1-1 | TRBV29-1 | NA | CSVEEGSGTGGIGVAFF | TGCAGCGTTGAAGAGGGTTCCGGGACAGGGGGCATTGGGGTAGCTTTCTTT
TRBD2 | TRBJ2-1 | TRBV18 | NA | CASSLGAGGAINEQFF | TGTGCCAGCTCACTTGGAGCGGGAGGCGCTATCAATGAGCAGTTCTTC
TRBD1 | TRBJ1-2 | TRBV28 | NA | CASTSDRGHGYTF | TGTGCCAGCACCTCGGACAGGGGACATGGCTACACCTTC
NA | TRBJ1-4 | TRBV29-1 | NA | CSVDNNDEKLFF | TGCAGCGTTGACAACAACGATGAAAAACTGTTTTTT
NA | TRBJ1-2 | TRBV7-2 | NA | CASSLASQGLGYGYTF | TGTGCCAGCAGCTTAGCATCCCAGGGCCTAGGGTATGGCTACACCTTC
NA | TRBJ1-5 | TRBV5-6 | NA | CASSWGYSLGAHQPQHF | TGTGCCAGCAGCTGGGGTTACAGCCTTGGGGCGCATCAGCCCCAGCATTTT
TRBD1 | TRBJ2-5 | TRBV7-8 | NA | CASRFDRAETQYF | TGTGCCAGCAGGTTTGACAGGGCGGAGACCCAGTACTTC
TRBD1 | TRBJ1-5 | TRBV6-5 | NA | CASSYTTGTDQPQHF | TGTGCCAGCAGTTACACTACCGGGACAGATCAGCCCCAGCATTTT
NA | TRBJ1-3 | TRBV28 | NA | CASSFSGAGNTIYF | TGTGCCAGCAGTTTCTCAGGGGCTGGAAACACCATATATTTT
TRBD2 | TRBJ2-2 | TRBV7-2 | NA | CASSLDRLAVNTNTGELFF | TGTGCCAGCAGCTTAGACCGTCTAGCGGTAAATACGAACACCGGGGAGCTGTTTTTT